This TCR beta chain was identified during a study of blood T cell repertoires in COVID-19. The overall study: The samples span acute and convalescent COVID-19 from the United States, Italy and Spain.

Authors' data handling: It was from reference gene primer amplification that nucleated cell counts were estimated. Data came from immunoSEQ multiplex PCR; TCRdb stores just in-frame clones and leaves some out. V and J calls plus clone size are reproduced from that table; the DNA served to infer D and trimming. The sample lists about 240,000 clones; roughly nine tenths were seen once. The sequenced sample consisted of peripheral blood. The TCR sequence derives from a man aged 55 to 69 with acute or convalescent COVID-19.

The CDR3 region is CSVGQGINTGELFF. In nucleotides, the CDR3 is TGCAGCGTAGGACAGGGGATAAACACCGGGGAGCTGTTTTTT. The gene calls are TRBV29-1 and TRBJ2-2; 9 bases match TRBD1. This CDR3 is 14 amino acids long. V shed 6 bases, J shed 2 bases, and the junction held 4 bases outside the gene matches. Germline-derived CDR1 and CDR2 are SQVTM and ANQGSEA.